These 22 T cell receptor beta chains share one sample of origin, sequenced in a study of blood T cell repertoires in COVID-19. Profiled with immunoSEQ multiplex PCR; TCRdb holds only in-frame clones, not every one. Of just over 95,000 clones in the sample, around 81% were seen once. Sequencing was done on a sample of peripheral blood. Every receptor here comes from a man aged 55 to 69 with acute or convalescent COVID-19.

This clone was detected a few times. The chain couples TRBV4-1 to TRBJ1-2; TRBD1 agrees at 7 bases. This CDR3 has 15 amino acids. V lost 1 base to trimming and J lost 4 bases; unmatched junction nucleotides: 6. CDR1 and CDR2 from the germline V gene are MGHRA and YSYEKL. Written as DNA, the CDR3 is TGCGCCAGCAGCCAAGCAGGGGGAGAGGGCTATGGCTACACCTTC. Protein: CASSQAGGEGYGYTF.

The chain joins TRBV25-1 to TRBJ1-4; D possibly corresponds to TRBD1 (5 bases). V lost 4 bases and J lost 3, with 12 bases in between. The CDR3 extends over 15 amino acids. Germline CDR1 is MGHDK and CDR2 is SYGVNS. Here the CDR3 reads CASSGDLGPNEKLFF. For the CDR3, the DNA is TGTGCCAGCAGTGGGGATTTGGGGCCTAATGAAAAACTGTTTTTT. Supplemented by reference TRBV25-1 and TRBJ1-4, the full variable domain reads EADIYQTPRYLVIGTGKKITLECSQTMGHDKMYWYQQDPGMELHLIHYSYGVNSTEKGDLSSESTVSRIRTEHFPLTLESARPSHTSQYLCASSGDLGPNEKLFFGSGTQLSVL.

J is TRBJ2-7 and V is TRBV20-1, with D perhaps matching TRBD1 (6 bases). V gave up 6 bases and J gave up 4 bases, with 19 bases separating them. CDR3 length: 14 residues. Germline values: CDR1 DFQATT, CDR2 SNEGSKA (reference sequence). The CDR3 sequence: CSASPTGDSYEQYF. CDR3 DNA: TGCAGTGCAAGTCCGACAGGAGATTCTTACGAGCAGTACTTC.

This chain links TRBV19 with TRBJ2-7, with 7 bases fitting TRBD1. V shed 5 bases and J 1 base; nucleotides not matched to a gene: 2. Germline V CDR1 and CDR2: LNHDA, SQIVND (reference sequence). This CDR3 is 13 amino acids long. CDR3 DNA: TGTGCCAGTAGTCCAGGGGGATCCTACGAGCAGTACTTC. Protein product: CASSPGGSYEQYF.

This clone came up once. The chain links TRBV3-1 (or the pseudogene TRBV3-2) to TRBJ1-1; the D gene is possibly TRBD1 (5 bases). The ends were cut back, 1 base at V and 3 bases at J, with 9 bases in the middle. This CDR3 has 14 residues. Germline assignment: CDR1 LGHDT and CDR2 YNNKEL (reference sequence). CDR3 protein: CASSQVLGDTEAFF. The CDR3 region has the DNA TGTGCCAGCAGCCAAGTTTTAGGGGACACTGAAGCTTTCTTT.

This sequence joins TRBV30 and TRBJ2-3; the match to TRBD2 covers 8 bases. Trimming removed 0 bases from V and 8 bases from J; junction bases left unmatched: 10. Germline V gene sequence: CDR1 GTSNPN, CDR2 SVGIG (reference sequence). This CDR3 is 15 amino acids long. CDR3 loop: CAWSVGRGTIATQYF. The CDR3 bases are TGTGCCTGGAGTGTCGGGAGGGGGACTATAGCTACGCAGTATTTT.

The V gene is TRBV27, the J gene TRBJ2-1; the D gene is possibly TRBD2 (6 bases). The V end was cut by 3 bases, the J end by 0 bases, with 9 bases between. Germline V gene sequence: CDR1 MNHEY, CDR2 SMNVEV (reference sequence). The CDR3 extends over 15 amino acids. The CDR3 nucleotides are TGTGCCAGCAGTTTGGTCGGGAGCTCCTACAATGAGCAGTTCTTC. Encoded protein: CASSLVGSSYNEQFF.

This clone has ten or more counts. The rearrangement uses TRBV28 and TRBJ1-1; 8 bases agree with TRBD1. J was trimmed by 6 bases and V by 7 bases; bases with no gene match: 4. The CDR3 consists of 12 residues. Germline V lookup: CDR1 MDHEN, CDR2 SYDVKM. The CDR3 is CASTGQGAEAFF. The CDR3 coding sequence is TGTGCCAGCACCGGACAGGGCGCTGAAGCTTTCTTT. The entire variable domain, with the rest obtained from reference TRBV28 and TRBJ1-1, is as follows: DVKVTQSSRYLVKRTGEKVFLECVQDMDHENMFWYRQDPGLGLRLIYFSYDVKMKEKGDIPEGYSVSREKKERFSLILESASTNQTSMYLCASTGQGAEAFFGQGTRLTVV.

The genes are TRBV19 and TRBJ1-5, with D perhaps TRBD1 (6 bases). V was cut by 3 bases and J by 0 bases, with 9 bases left in between. The CDR3 is made up of 15 amino acids. Germline-derived CDR1 and CDR2 are LNHDA and SQIVND (reference sequence). The chain's CDR3 is CASSIGQTSNQPQHF. Written as DNA, the CDR3 is TGTGCCAGTAGTATCGGACAGACTAGCAATCAGCCCCAGCATTTT.

The chain recombines TRBV12-3 or TRBV12-4 with TRBJ2-5; D may be TRBD2 (5 bases). The V and J ends lost 5 bases and 2 bases respectively, with 9 bases between them. This CDR3 comprises 13 residues. This chain's CDR3 is CASSGGGQETQYF. CDR3 DNA: TGTGCCAGCAGTGGAGGCGGACAAGAGACCCAGTACTTC.

The gene calls are TRBV5-5 and TRBJ1-1, with 7 bases aligning to TRBD1. The germline V gene encodes CDR1 SGHKS and CDR2 YYEKEE (reference sequence). The V and J ends lost 4 bases and 7 bases, in that order; junction bases with no gene match: 7. The CDR3 loop spans 13 amino acids. In DNA form, the CDR3 reads TGTGCCAGCAGCCGACAGGGAGCGGATGAAGCTTTCTTT. This gives the protein CASSRQGADEAFF.

The gene calls are TRBV5-1 and TRBJ2-1, with 10 bases lining up with TRBD1. V shed 4 bases, J shed 9 bases, and the junction held 19 bases outside the gene matches. Germline-derived CDR1 and CDR2 are SGHRS and YFSETQ. The CDR3 length is 18 residues. As DNA, the CDR3 is TGCGCCAGCAGCGCCGGGGGGTTGTCCGGGACAGGGGACACTGAGCAGTTCTTC. Translation: CASSAGGLSGTGDTEQFF.

Here the CDR3 reads CASSRGQGNTGELFF. The CDR3 region has the DNA TGTGCCAGCTCACGGGGACAGGGGAACACCGGGGAGCTGTTTTTT. V is TRBV18 and J is TRBJ2-2; 9 bases are shared with TRBD1. CDR1 and CDR2 (germline): KGHSH, LQKENI. V lost 4 bases and J lost 1; bases outside the gene matches: 1. This CDR3 is built from 15 residues.

The CDR3 nucleotides are TGTGCCAGAAGGGGGACCGGACTAGCGGGTTTTCCAGATACGCAGTATTTT. This codes for CARRGTGLAGFPDTQYF. The J gene is TRBJ2-3, the V gene TRBV5-3; TRBD2 matches at 11 bases. TRBV5-3 qualifies as an ORF whose function is uncertain. This CDR3 has 17 amino acids. Trimming cost V 5 bases and J 4 bases; bases outside gene matches: 12.

This rearrangement joins TRBV12-3 or TRBV12-4 to TRBJ1-5, with 9 bases matching TRBD1. The V segment lost 6 bases and the J segment 8 bases; nucleotides outside the gene matches: 5. CDR3 size: 13 residues. For the CDR3, the DNA is TGTGCCAGCAGCTTGGACAGGGGAAAGCCCCAGCATTTT. It translates to CASSLDRGKPQHF.

The chain joins TRBV11-3 to TRBJ2-7; a weak D match, TRBD2 (5 bases). Between the trimmed V and J ends, which lost 5 bases and 2 bases, there was a span of 16 bases. This CDR3 region has 15 residues. Germline CDR1 SGHNT, CDR2 YENEEA. The CDR3 DNA follows: TGTGCCAGCAGCGGAGGACGAACAGCGACCTACGAGCAGTACTTC. This sequence encodes CASSGGRTATYEQYF. The full variable domain, its missing parts supplied by reference TRBV11-3 and TRBJ2-7, is EAGVVQSPRYKIIEKKQPVAFWCNPISGHNTLYWYLQNLGQGPELLIRYENEEAVDDSQLPKDRFSAERLKGVDSTLKIQPAELGDSAVYLCASSGGRTATYEQYFGPGTRLTVT.

V usage is TRBV28 and J usage is TRBJ1-4; D is perhaps TRBD1 (5 bases). The CDR3 sequence is 15 residues long. With 3 bases removed from V and 1 base from J, the gap between germline ends came to 9 bases. Germline values: CDR1 MDHEN, CDR2 SYDVKM. The CDR3 spells CASSLGGGTNEKLFF. The CDR3 DNA reads TGTGCCAGCAGTTTGGGGGGGGGAACTAATGAAAAACTGTTTTTT. Drawing the rest from reference TRBV28 and TRBJ1-4, the complete variable domain is DVKVTQSSRYLVKRTGEKVFLECVQDMDHENMFWYRQDPGLGLRLIYFSYDVKMKEKGDIPEGYSVSREKKERFSLILESASTNQTSMYLCASSLGGGTNEKLFFGSGTQLSVL.

The V and J genes are TRBV7-9 and TRBJ1-1; tentative D call: TRBD1 (6 bases). V was cut by 3 bases and J by 2 bases, with 7 bases left in between. The germline CDR1 and CDR2 sequences are SEHNR and FQNEAQ (reference sequence). The length of the CDR3 is 13 residues. CDR3 in DNA: TGTGCCAGCAGCTTTGGGGGCAACACTGAAGCTTTCTTT. This translates into CASSFGGNTEAFF.

This chain joins TRBV29-1 and TRBJ2-3; 13 bases match TRBD2. Germline V CDR1 and CDR2: SQVTM, ANQGSEA. After removal of 6 bases from V and 1 base from J, the junction contained 4 bases not matched to a gene. The CDR3 consists of 15 residues. CDR3 amino acids: CSVTGTSGGTDTQYF. The DNA of the CDR3 is TGCAGCGTAACCGGGACTAGCGGGGGCACAGATACGCAGTATTTT.

The chain is built from TRBV24-1 and TRBJ1-2; TRBD1 agrees at 9 bases. The CDR3 has 15 amino acids. Germline lookup yields CDR1 KGHDR and CDR2 SFDVKD. The trim removed 4 bases at V and 2 bases at J, leaving 4 bases unmatched. CDR3 in amino acids: CATSDSGTGNYGYTF. The CDR3 DNA sequence: TGTGCCACCAGTGACTCCGGGACAGGGAACTATGGCTACACCTTC.

This clone was observed at least ten times. V usage is TRBV7-9 and J usage is TRBJ1-1; D might be TRBD1 (6 bases). The germline V gene encodes CDR1 SEHNR and CDR2 FQNEAQ (reference sequence). This CDR3 is built from 15 residues. V lost 3 bases and J 2 bases, leaving 13 bases between the germline ends. CDR3 loop: CASSFADRPNTEAFF. CDR3 DNA: TGTGCCAGCAGCTTCGCCGACAGGCCTAACACTGAAGCTTTCTTT.

The chain links TRBV7-2 to TRBJ2-1, with TRBD1 matching over 7 bases. CDR3 length: 15 residues. Germline loops: CDR1 SGHTA, CDR2 FQGNSA. Germline trimming cut 1 base from V and 9 bases from J; bases unmatched to any gene: 9. The CDR3 DNA sequence: TGTGCCAGCAGCTTAGGCCGGACAGGAAGGAGTGAGCAGTTCTTC. This gives the protein CASSLGRTGRSEQFF.